The 15 T cell receptor beta chains below come from one sample, sequenced in a study of shared clonotypes between healthy human individuals. Only in-frame clones appear in the TCRdb table, and some are missing; sequencing was by immunoSEQ multiplex PCR. The sample carries around 1.6 million clones, about 98% recorded once. The sample was naive CD4+ T cells sorted from blood. Indicated subset: CD45RA+ positively selected. These receptors all stem from a man aged 25 to 45 in good health.

The V call is TRBV18, the J call TRBJ1-2, with D hard to call. Germline values: CDR1 KGHSH, CDR2 LQKENI. V was trimmed by 2 bases and J by 8 bases, leaving 9 bases between them. The CDR3 is made up of 12 amino acids. DNA for the CDR3: TGTGCCAGCTCACCAGGCCCGGGCGGCTACACCTTC. It translates to CASSPGPGGYTF.

The chain links TRBV5-6 to TRBJ2-1, with D possibly being TRBD2 (6 bases). CDR1 is SGHDT and CDR2 is YYEEEE in the germline V gene. The CDR3 runs to 15 residues. V was shortened by 3 bases and J by 1 base, with 11 bases between the two germline ends. This CDR3 is CASSYFSGSYNEQFF. In DNA form, the CDR3 reads TGTGCCAGCAGCTATTTTAGCGGTTCCTACAATGAGCAGTTCTTC.

This clone was seen just once. V and J are TRBV5-5 and TRBJ2-3; 8 bases line up with TRBD1. The CDR3 length is 16 residues. Germline loops: CDR1 SGHKS, CDR2 YYEKEE (reference sequence). J gave up 5 bases and V 0 bases, and 8 bases lay outside the gene matches. CDR3 region: CASSLATGELGDTQYF. The CDR3 DNA is TGTGCCAGCAGCTTGGCGACAGGGGAGTTGGGAGATACGCAGTATTTT.

The chain joins TRBV28 to TRBJ1-2, with unresolved D. The CDR3 length is 13 residues. Germline-derived CDR1 and CDR2 are MDHEN and SYDVKM. Trimming removed 5 bases at V and 5 bases at J, with 12 bases between. The CDR3 loop reads CASSRTGEYGYTF. CDR3 bases: TGTGCCAGCAGTCGGACGGGAGAATATGGCTACACCTTC.

This clone was recorded many times. The CDR3: CASSPEAGLGTQYF. CDR3 DNA sequence: TGCGCCAGCAGCCCTGAAGCGGGTCTGGGGACCCAGTACTTC. The V gene is TRBV5-1, the J gene TRBJ2-5, with D maybe TRBD2 (6 bases). In germline, CDR1 is SGHRS, CDR2 YFSETQ. This CDR3 is 14 amino acids long. Trimming took 4 bases from V and 7 from J, leaving 17 bases between them.

The V gene is TRBV5-4, the J gene TRBJ2-7; D may match TRBD1 or TRBD2 (7 bases each). Trimming removed 0 bases from V and 5 bases from J, with 15 bases in between. Germline V gene lookup returns CDR1 SGHNT and CDR2 YYREEE (reference sequence). This CDR3 has 15 amino acids. The CDR3 reads CASSLEGAGADEQYF. The CDR3 DNA reads as TGTGCCAGCAGCTTGGAGGGGGCGGGAGCCGACGAGCAGTACTTC.

This CDR3 reads CASSFSGLGSYEQYF. The CDR3 bases are TGTGCCAGCAGCTTCTCGGGCCTTGGAAGCTACGAGCAGTACTTC. The genes are TRBV11-3 and TRBJ2-7; D is ambiguous. V was cut by 3 bases and J by 3 bases, with 15 bases left in between. Germline CDR1 reads SGHNT; CDR2 reads YENEEA. CDR3 length equals 15 residues.

The gene calls are TRBV5-1 and TRBJ2-3; 11 nucleotides line up with TRBD2. CDR3 length equals 15 residues. Trimming at V came to 4 bases and at J to 5 bases, leaving 6 bases not matched to a gene. Germline CDR1 is SGHRS and CDR2 is YFSETQ. The DNA of the CDR3 is TGCGCCAGCAGCAGATTAGCGGGAGGGCAAGATACGCAGTATTTT. Its translation is CASSRLAGGQDTQYF.

The chain combines TRBV7-7 with TRBJ2-7; TRBD1 matches 9 bases. The CDR3 covers 14 residues. Trimming took 5 bases from V and 1 from J; bases not matched to a gene: 3. CDR1 and CDR2 (germline): SSHAT, FNYEAQ (reference sequence). The chain's CDR3 is CASSPGTGSYEQYF. The CDR3 region has the DNA TGTGCCAGCAGCCCCGGGACAGGGTCCTACGAGCAGTACTTC.

For the CDR3, the DNA is TGTGCCAGCCCGTCCAGGACAGGGAGCAAGCTTTTGAGCACCGGGGAGCTGTTTTTT. This gives the protein CASPSRTGSKLLSTGELFF. The rearrangement uses TRBV21-1 and TRBJ2-2; the table calls TRBD1, which could not be checked here. TRBV21-1 is a documented pseudogene. CDR3 length: 19 amino acids.

V and J are TRBV10-3 and TRBJ1-3; D remains ambiguous. V was shortened by 0 bases and J by 2 bases, with 2 bases between the two germline ends. The V gene's germline CDR1 is ENHRY and CDR2 SYGVKD. This CDR3 contains 13 residues. DNA for the CDR3: TGTGCCATCAGTGAGTCTACTGGAAACACCATATATTTT. It yields the protein CAISESTGNTIYF.

A word on this clone: The sample contains more than one DNA sequence encoding this CDR3. The chain joins TRBV6-1 to TRBJ2-7; the D gene is possibly TRBD1 (5 bases). This CDR3 region has 13 residues. The V gene lost 1 base and the J gene lost 2 bases, with 6 bases spanning the gap. Germline CDR1 reads MNHNS; CDR2 reads SASEGT. CDR3 in amino acids: CASSEVGPYEQYF. In nucleotides, the CDR3 is TGTGCCAGCAGTGAAGTGGGGCCCTACGAGCAGTACTTC.

The rearrangement uses TRBV5-1 and TRBJ2-7; 11 nucleotides match TRBD2. Germline CDR1 is SGHRS and CDR2 is YFSETQ. Trimming took 2 bases from V and 4 from J; bases not matched to a gene: 8. CDR3 length equals 16 residues. The CDR3 nucleotides are TGCGCCAGCAGCTTTACCCCACTAGCGGGAGAGTACGAGCAGTACTTC. Its protein is CASSFTPLAGEYEQYF.

V is TRBV6-4 and J is TRBJ2-3, with a tentative D call TRBD1 (6 bases). V gave up 0 bases and J gave up 6 bases, with 10 bases separating them. CDR3 size: 14 residues. Germline CDR1 is MRHNA and CDR2 is SNTAGT. In DNA, the CDR3 is TGTGCCAGCAGTGACTCGAGGGGGTCGGATACGCAGTATTTT. It is translated as CASSDSRGSDTQYF.

This chain's CDR3 is CASSIRPGGTYNEQFF. DNA for the CDR3: TGTGCCAGTAGTATACGACCGGGAGGGACGTACAATGAGCAGTTCTTC. The V call is TRBV19, the J call TRBJ2-1; TRBD2 matches 8 bases. The CDR3 extends over 16 amino acids. Germline lookup yields CDR1 LNHDA and CDR2 SQIVND (reference sequence). V lost 2 bases, J lost 4 bases, and 7 bases stayed unmatched.